The following is a T cell receptor beta chain sequence with its context. The antigen remains unidentified. This sample was taken from a study of post-analysis software for immune sequencing data. As for the study in general: Courses of disease covered relapsing-remitting, secondary progressive and progressive-relapsing multiple sclerosis.

The CDR3 spans 14 residues. The V segment lost 5 bases and the J segment 7 bases; nucleotides outside the gene matches: 8. Study-level points and caveats: Roughly five TRBV segments appeared more often in patients than in controls, and TRBV5-6, TRBV5-1 and TRBV20-1 were among these.

Every TCR beta cDNA library bore unique molecular identifiers. The T cell input of about 0.9 to 10 million gave about 500,000 cDNA molecules. TCRdb reanalysed the PCR reads using MiXCR and keeps one entry per CDR3 protein. The sample lists hundreds of thousands of distinct CDR3 sequences, roughly 47% seen once, with about 1.8% in the top ten. Sequenced input: blood. V gene TRBV12-3 or TRBV12-4 combines with J gene TRBJ1-5; 7 bases line up with TRBD1. This TCR was recovered from a girl under 18 with multiple sclerosis. CDR3 amino acids: CASSGDRLGQPQHF. The CDR3 DNA reads TGTGCCAGCAGTGGGGACAGACTGGGGCAGCCCCAGCATTTT.